The 26 T cell receptor beta chains reported below all come from one sample, sequenced in a study of blood T cell repertoires in COVID-19. The table came from immunoSEQ multiplex PCR; TCRdb's copy has only in-frame clones and leaves some out. This sample has roughly 190,000 clones, with under 80% found just once. The sequencing input was PBMCs or T cells enriched from blood (not recorded which). All receptors derive from a woman aged 45-59 years with acute COVID-19.

This clone has a handful of counts. The V and J genes are TRBV27 and TRBJ1-5, with 7 bases matching TRBD1. Trimming removed 6 bases from V and 0 bases from J; junction bases left unmatched: 5. This CDR3 is built from 15 residues. The germline V gene has CDR1 MNHEY and CDR2 SMNVEV (reference sequence). The CDR3 DNA sequence: TGTGCCAGCAGCAAGAACAGGGGTAGCAATCAGCCCCAGCATTTT. It is translated as CASSKNRGSNQPQHF.

The gene calls are TRBV28 and TRBJ1-4, with D possibly TRBD1 on 5 matching bases. V was cut by 11 bases and J by 8 bases, with 15 bases left in between. Germline values: CDR1 MDHEN, CDR2 SYDVKM. The CDR3 extends over 12 amino acids. This CDR3 is CALGQGGEKLFF. Here the CDR3 DNA reads TGTGCCTTAGGGCAGGGTGGCGAAAAACTGTTTTTT.

The J gene is TRBJ2-5, the V gene TRBV6-2 or TRBV6-3; 8 bases are shared with TRBD2. Losses at the gene ends were 6 bases for V and 1 base for J; bases not matched to a gene: 13. Germline V CDR1 and CDR2: MNHEY, SVGEGT. CDR3 size: 17 residues. The DNA of the CDR3 is TGTGCCAGCAGCCCCCGGGGGGGTATGGGATTCCAAGAGACCCAGTACTTC. Its protein product is CASSPRGGMGFQETQYF.

This clone showed up just a few times. The chain has TRBV5-1 and TRBJ1-6; TRBD1 agrees at 10 bases. Trimming at V came to 5 bases and at J to 8 bases, leaving 7 bases not matched to a gene. The germline CDR1 and CDR2 sequences are SGHRS and YFSETQ. The CDR3 runs 15 residues. CDR3 region: CASRKDGTGDSPLHF. Written as DNA, the CDR3 is TGCGCCAGCAGGAAGGACGGGACAGGGGATTCACCCCTCCACTTT. The whole variable domain, remainder taken from reference TRBV5-1 and TRBJ1-6, is KAGVTQTPRYLIKTRGQQVTLSCSPISGHRSVSWYQQTPGQGLQFLFEYFSETQRNKGNFPGRFSGRQFSNSRSEMNVSTLELGDSALYLCASRKDGTGDSPLHFGNGTRLTVT.

The table lists this clone with a count of one. V usage is TRBV2 and J usage is TRBJ2-7; maybe TRBD2 (6 bases). Germline V lookup: CDR1 SNHLY, CDR2 FYNNEI. CDR3 length: 15 amino acids. Trimming left V 5 bases short and J 4 bases short, with 18 bases between. The CDR3: CASSRMGGAKYEQYV. The CDR3, as DNA: TGTGCCAGCAGTCGGATGGGGGGTGCTAAATACGAGCAGTACGTC.

V gene TRBV5-1 combines with J gene TRBJ2-4; 13 nucleotides agree with TRBD2. In germline, CDR1 is SGHRS, CDR2 YFSETQ. CDR3 size: 16 residues. Trimming removed 1 base from V and 7 bases from J; junction bases left unmatched: 5. The CDR3 protein is CASSLSLAGGQNIQYF. The CDR3 DNA sequence: TGCGCCAGCAGCTTGTCACTAGCGGGGGGGCAGAACATTCAGTACTTC. Full variable domain (rest looked up from reference TRBV5-1 and TRBJ2-4): KAGVTQTPRYLIKTRGQQVTLSCSPISGHRSVSWYQQTPGQGLQFLFEYFSETQRNKGNFPGRFSGRQFSNSRSEMNVSTLELGDSALYLCASSLSLAGGQNIQYFGAGTRLSVL.

The V gene is TRBV29-1, the J gene TRBJ1-2, with TRBD1 matching over 8 bases. With V trimmed by 3 bases and J by 5 bases, 8 bases remained unmatched. Germline V lookup: CDR1 SQVTM, CDR2 ANQGSEA. This CDR3 is 14 amino acids long. CDR3 sequence: CSVDTQDRVYGYTF. CDR3 coding DNA: TGCAGCGTTGATACCCAGGACAGGGTTTATGGCTACACCTTC.

The chain joins TRBV5-1 to TRBJ1-3; 7 bases map to TRBD1. Trimming took 4 bases from V and 2 from J; bases not matched to a gene: 9. The CDR3 has 16 amino acids. Germline V gene lookup returns CDR1 SGHRS and CDR2 YFSETQ. CDR3 nucleotide sequence: TGCGCCAGCAGCCGCTTGGAGACAGGGACTGGAAACACCATATATTTT. Its protein is CASSRLETGTGNTIYF.

This clone has only one observation. The chain combines TRBV12-3 or TRBV12-4 with TRBJ1-2, with 7 bases identical to TRBD1. V lost 7 bases, J lost 0 bases, and 2 bases stayed unmatched. This CDR3 is built from 13 residues. The CDR3 bases are TGTGCCAGCAAAGGGGGCCCTAACTATGGCTACACCTTC. Encoded protein: CASKGGPNYGYTF.

The DNA for the CDR3 is TGTGCCAGCAGCCCGTCGGAGGGGCAAGGCACTGAAGCTTTCTTT. This translates into CASSPSEGQGTEAFF. The rearrangement joins TRBV7-9 to TRBJ1-1, with TRBD1 as a possible D gene (5 bases). Germline V gene sequence: CDR1 SEHNR, CDR2 FQNEAQ (reference sequence). Trimming stripped 5 bases from V and 4 bases from J, with 17 bases between. CDR3 length equals 15 residues.

This clone was seen a single time. J is TRBJ1-6 and V is TRBV21-1; the listed D gene, TRBD1, was not tested against the DNA. TRBV21-1 is classified as a pseudogene. The CDR3 sequence is 15 residues long. In DNA form, the CDR3 reads TGTGCCAGCAGCCTCCACCCGGGACAGAATTCACCCCTCCACTTT. Encoded protein: CASSLHPGQNSPLHF.

The J gene is TRBJ2-1, the V gene TRBV9, with 9 bases identical to TRBD2. The CDR3 is made up of 17 amino acids. V trimming: 0 bases; J trimming: 4 bases; junction bases outside the gene matches: 8. The germline V gene encodes CDR1 SGDLS and CDR2 YYNGEE. CDR3 sequence: CASSVVGSGGLYNEQFF. CDR3 DNA: TGTGCCAGCAGCGTAGTGGGTAGCGGGGGACTTTACAATGAGCAGTTCTTC.

This chain joins TRBV3-1 (or the pseudogene TRBV3-2) and TRBJ1-6, with 8 bases aligning to TRBD1. CDR3 length: 18 residues. V trimming: 0 bases; J trimming: 7 bases; junction bases outside the gene matches: 11. CDR1 is LGHDT and CDR2 is YNNKEL in the germline V gene (reference sequence). CDR3 nucleotide sequence: TGTGCCAGCAGCCAAGATGGGGCCAGGGGGCGAGGAAATTCACCCCTCCACTTT. It translates to CASSQDGARGRGNSPLHF.

The chain combines TRBV6-5 with TRBJ1-2; maybe TRBD1 (6 bases). CDR1 and CDR2 (germline): MNHEY, SVGAGI. The CDR3 has 16 amino acids. Trimming pared 2 bases from V and 1 base from J, leaving 14 bases between. The DNA for the CDR3 is TGTGCCAGCAGTTACAGTGGGACACCTGATAACTATGGCTACACCTTC. The encoded protein is CASSYSGTPDNYGYTF.

The CDR3 DNA follows: TGTGCCAGTAGTGCGGGACAGGGCACCTATGGCTACACCTTC. It specifies CASSAGQGTYGYTF. The V gene is TRBV19, the J gene TRBJ1-2, with 9 nucleotides matching TRBD1. The CDR3 length is 14 residues. Germline values: CDR1 LNHDA, CDR2 SQIVND (reference sequence). V shed 5 bases and J 4 bases; nucleotides not matched to a gene: 5.

The rearrangement links TRBV7-2 to TRBJ1-1; possibly TRBD1 for D (5 bases). Germline lookup yields CDR1 SGHTA and CDR2 FQGNSA. With 6 bases removed from V and 7 bases from J, the gap between germline ends came to 18 bases. The CDR3 sequence is 14 residues long. The CDR3 DNA follows: TGTGCCAGCAGTAAGGGCGGGGGAGCGATTGAAGCTTTCTTT. Its translation: CASSKGGGAIEAFF.

This chain links TRBV28 with TRBJ1-2; 7 bases are a match to TRBD1. V was clipped by 3 bases and J by 7 bases; unmatched bases: 11. Germline assignment: CDR1 MDHEN and CDR2 SYDVKM. The CDR3 has 15 residues. The CDR3 loop reads CASSFYEGARSGYTF. For the CDR3, the DNA is TGTGCCAGCAGTTTCTATGAGGGGGCGCGTAGTGGCTACACCTTC.

The chain couples TRBV4-1 to TRBJ2-3; TRBD2 might be the D (6 bases). Per the germline V gene, CDR1 is MGHRA and CDR2 is YSYEKL. V dropped 4 bases and J dropped 5 bases, with 10 bases sitting between them. This CDR3 has 13 amino acids. For the CDR3, the DNA is TGCGCCAGCAGCCTCACGGGGGTAGATACGCAGTATTTT. Its protein product is CASSLTGVDTQYF.

This clone has just one count. V gene TRBV3-1 (or the pseudogene TRBV3-2) combines with J gene TRBJ1-2; D is possibly TRBD1 (5 bases). The CDR3 length is 14 residues. Germline V gene sequence: CDR1 LGHDT, CDR2 YNNKEL (reference sequence). Trimming shortened V by 4 bases and J by 2 bases, and 11 bases separated the two germline ends. The CDR3 nucleotides are TGTGCCAGCAGCCGACCTCCAGGGAACTATGGCTACACCTTC. This encodes CASSRPPGNYGYTF.

V and J are TRBV6-1 and TRBJ1-2; TRBD1 might be the D (6 bases). CDR1 and CDR2 from the germline V gene are MNHNS and SASEGT. Trimming removed 1 base at V and 5 bases at J, with 17 bases between. The length of the CDR3 is 16 residues. CDR3 DNA: TGTGCCAGCAGTGAAGGTCCCAACAGGGTTACATATGGCTACACCTTC. This gives the protein CASSEGPNRVTYGYTF.

This rearrangement joins TRBV9 to TRBJ1-1, with a possible D match to TRBD1 (6 bases). The germline V and J ends were trimmed by 4 bases and 0 bases, with 13 bases remaining between them. This CDR3 is built from 15 residues. The V gene's germline CDR1 is SGDLS and CDR2 YYNGEE. The CDR3 DNA follows: TGTGCCAGCAGCATGACTACAGGGATGAACACTGAAGCTTTCTTT. It is translated as CASSMTTGMNTEAFF.

The V call is TRBV12-3 or TRBV12-4, the J call TRBJ2-7; 7 bases fit TRBD1. The length of the CDR3 is 13 residues. V lost 4 bases to trimming and J lost 3 bases; unmatched junction nucleotides: 3. The CDR3 bases are TGTGCCAGCAGTTGGGGGACAGTCTACGAGCAGTACGTC. Translating it yields CASSWGTVYEQYV.

This chain connects TRBV6-6 to TRBJ2-3; D is perhaps TRBD2 (5 bases). CDR1 and CDR2 from the germline V gene are MNHNY and SVGAGI (reference sequence). The CDR3 is 11 residues long. V was trimmed by 6 bases and J by 5 bases, leaving 6 bases between them. This CDR3 is CASSGVDTQYF. The CDR3 DNA sequence: TGTGCCAGCAGCGGGGTAGATACGCAGTATTTT.

This rearrangement joins TRBV20-1 to TRBJ1-5; the D gene is possibly TRBD1 (5 bases). Germline V gene data show CDR1 as DFQATT and CDR2 as SNEGSKA (reference sequence). Trimming removed 6 bases at V and 6 bases at J, with 9 bases between. The CDR3 spans 11 residues. The CDR3 sequence is CSAGEAQPQHF. The CDR3 region has the DNA TGCAGTGCGGGGGAGGCTCAGCCCCAGCATTTT.

The genes are TRBV9 and TRBJ1-1; 7 bases are shared with TRBD1. CDR1 is SGDLS and CDR2 is YYNGEE in the germline V gene. This CDR3 has 18 amino acids. J was trimmed by 0 bases and V by 2 bases; bases with no gene match: 13. Here the CDR3 DNA reads TGTGCCAGCAGCGTGGTGGTCGGAGGGGGCGGCTTGAACACTGAAGCTTTCTTT. Its translation is CASSVVVGGGGLNTEAFF.

The chain recombines TRBV7-2 with TRBJ1-1; D unresolved. V was clipped by 5 bases and J by 5 bases, with 12 bases between them. The CDR3 loop spans 13 amino acids. Germline V gene lookup returns CDR1 SGHTA and CDR2 FQGNSA. The CDR3 is CASSGGPATEAFF. CDR3 nucleotides: TGTGCCAGCAGCGGAGGACCTGCAACTGAAGCTTTCTTT.